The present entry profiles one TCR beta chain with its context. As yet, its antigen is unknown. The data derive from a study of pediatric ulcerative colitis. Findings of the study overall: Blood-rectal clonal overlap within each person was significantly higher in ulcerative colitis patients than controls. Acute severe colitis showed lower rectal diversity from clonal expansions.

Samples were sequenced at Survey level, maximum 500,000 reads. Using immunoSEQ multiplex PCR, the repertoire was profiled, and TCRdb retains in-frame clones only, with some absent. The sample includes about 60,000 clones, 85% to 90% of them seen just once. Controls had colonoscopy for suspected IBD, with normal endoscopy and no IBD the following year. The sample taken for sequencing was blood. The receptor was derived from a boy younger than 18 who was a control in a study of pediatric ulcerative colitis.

The CDR3: CASSSGRAVGEQFF. CDR3 nucleotide sequence: TGTGCCAGCAGCTCCGGGAGGGCCGTAGGTGAGCAGTTCTTC. The chain has TRBV28 and TRBJ2-1; TRBD2 matches 8 bases. J was trimmed by 9 bases and V by 6 bases; bases with no gene match: 10. In germline, CDR1 is MDHEN, CDR2 SYDVKM. This CDR3 comprises 14 residues.